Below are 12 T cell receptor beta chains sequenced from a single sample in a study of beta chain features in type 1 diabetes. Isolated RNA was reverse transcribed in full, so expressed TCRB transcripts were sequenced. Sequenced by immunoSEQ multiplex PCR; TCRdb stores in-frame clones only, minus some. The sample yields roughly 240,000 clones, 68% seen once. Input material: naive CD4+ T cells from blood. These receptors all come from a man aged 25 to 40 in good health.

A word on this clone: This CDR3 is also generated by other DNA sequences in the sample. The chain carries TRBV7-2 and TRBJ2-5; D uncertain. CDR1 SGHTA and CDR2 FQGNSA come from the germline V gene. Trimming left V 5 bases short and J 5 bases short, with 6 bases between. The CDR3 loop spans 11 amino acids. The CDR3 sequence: CASSLTETQYF. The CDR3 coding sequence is TGTGCCAGCAGCCTCACGGAGACCCAGTACTTC.

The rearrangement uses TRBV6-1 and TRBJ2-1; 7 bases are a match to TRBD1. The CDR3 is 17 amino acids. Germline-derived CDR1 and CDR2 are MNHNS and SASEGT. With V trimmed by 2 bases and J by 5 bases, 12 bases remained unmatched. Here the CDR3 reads CASSEWGRQGGNNEQFF. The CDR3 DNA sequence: TGTGCCAGCAGTGAATGGGGGAGACAGGGTGGTAACAATGAGCAGTTCTTC.

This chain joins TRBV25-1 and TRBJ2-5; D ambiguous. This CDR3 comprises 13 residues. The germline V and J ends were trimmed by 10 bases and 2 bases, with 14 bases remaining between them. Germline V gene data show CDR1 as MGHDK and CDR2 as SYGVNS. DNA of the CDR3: TGTGCCACCCAGGACCGTGGGCAAGAGACCCAGTACTTC. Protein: CATQDRGQETQYF.

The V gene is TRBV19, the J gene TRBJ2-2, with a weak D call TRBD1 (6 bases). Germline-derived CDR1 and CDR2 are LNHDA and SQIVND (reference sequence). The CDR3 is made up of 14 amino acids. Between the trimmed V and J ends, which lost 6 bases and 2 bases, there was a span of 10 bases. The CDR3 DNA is TGTGCCAGTAGGGTCAGGGGAAACACCGGGGAGCTGTTTTTT. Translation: CASRVRGNTGELFF. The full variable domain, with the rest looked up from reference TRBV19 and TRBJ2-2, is DGGITQSPKYLFRKEGQNVTLSCEQNLNHDAMYWYRQDPGQGLRLIYYSQIVNDFQKGDIAEGYSVSREKKESFPLTVTSAQKNPTAFYLCASRVRGNTGELFFGEGSRLTVL.

The CDR3, as DNA: TGTGCCACCAGCAGCGGGGCGAGAGGTGAGGCCTTTGGCTACACCTTC. It is translated as CATSSGARGEAFGYTF. This chain links TRBV15 with TRBJ1-2, with D perhaps matching TRBD1 (5 bases). Germline assignment: CDR1 LNHNV and CDR2 YYDKDF (reference sequence). The CDR3 runs to 16 residues. Between the trimmed V and J ends, which lost 3 bases and 7 bases, there was a span of 21 bases.

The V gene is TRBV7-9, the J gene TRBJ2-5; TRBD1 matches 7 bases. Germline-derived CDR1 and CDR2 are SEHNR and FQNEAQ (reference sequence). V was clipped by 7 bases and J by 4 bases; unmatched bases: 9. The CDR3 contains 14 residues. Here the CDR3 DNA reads TGTGCCAGCATTGGCCCTGAGGGGGCAGAGACCCAGTACTTC. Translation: CASIGPEGAETQYF.

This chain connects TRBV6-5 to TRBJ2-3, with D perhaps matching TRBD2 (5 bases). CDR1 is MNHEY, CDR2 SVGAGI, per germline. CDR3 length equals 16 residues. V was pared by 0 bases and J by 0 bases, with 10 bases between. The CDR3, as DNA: TGTGCCAGCAGTTACTCGACGCTAGCTAGCACAGATACGCAGTATTTT. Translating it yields CASSYSTLASTDTQYF.

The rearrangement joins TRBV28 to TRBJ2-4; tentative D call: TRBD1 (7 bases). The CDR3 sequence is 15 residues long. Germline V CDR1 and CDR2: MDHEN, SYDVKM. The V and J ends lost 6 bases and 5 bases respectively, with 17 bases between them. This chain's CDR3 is CASSLLAGQQNIQYF. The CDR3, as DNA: TGTGCCAGCAGCCTCCTTGCGGGACAGCAAAACATTCAGTACTTC.

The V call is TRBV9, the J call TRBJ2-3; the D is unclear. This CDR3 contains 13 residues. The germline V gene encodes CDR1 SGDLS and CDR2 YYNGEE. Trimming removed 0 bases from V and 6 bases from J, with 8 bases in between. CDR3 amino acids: CASSVEGWDTQYF. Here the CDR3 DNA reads TGTGCCAGCAGCGTAGAAGGTTGGGATACGCAGTATTTT.

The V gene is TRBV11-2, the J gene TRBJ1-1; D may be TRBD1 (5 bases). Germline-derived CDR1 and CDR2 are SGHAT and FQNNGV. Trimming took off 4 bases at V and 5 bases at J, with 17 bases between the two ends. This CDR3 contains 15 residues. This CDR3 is CASSSDSGKGTEAFF. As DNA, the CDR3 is TGTGCCAGCAGCTCGGATAGTGGGAAGGGGACTGAAGCTTTCTTT.

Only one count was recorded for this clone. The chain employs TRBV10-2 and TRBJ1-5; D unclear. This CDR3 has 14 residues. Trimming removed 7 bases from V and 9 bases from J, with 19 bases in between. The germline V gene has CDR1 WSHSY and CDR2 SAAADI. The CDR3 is CASTTAQKTSPQHF. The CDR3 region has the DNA TGCGCCAGCACAACAGCACAGAAGACCTCGCCCCAGCATTTT.

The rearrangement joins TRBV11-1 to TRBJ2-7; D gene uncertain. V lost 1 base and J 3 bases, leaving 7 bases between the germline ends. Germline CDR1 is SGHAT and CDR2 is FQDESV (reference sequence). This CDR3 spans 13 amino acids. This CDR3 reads CASSLGPNYEQYF. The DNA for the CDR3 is TGTGCCAGCAGCTTAGGACCGAACTACGAGCAGTACTTC.